A single sample gave rise to the 8 T cell receptor beta chains below, sequenced in a study of blood T cell repertoires in COVID-19. The method was immunoSEQ multiplex PCR; TCRdb's version includes in-frame clones alone and lacks a portion of them. This sample has 250,000 or so clones, with less than 90% found just once. Sequenced material: peripheral blood. The receptors here all came from a middle-aged woman who had recovered from COVID-19.

The chain recombines TRBV30 with TRBJ2-3; 7 positions agree with TRBD2. After removal of 5 bases from V and 2 bases from J, the junction contained 7 bases not matched to a gene. This CDR3 comprises 14 residues. The germline CDR1 and CDR2 sequences are GTSNPN and SVGIG (reference sequence). CDR3 protein: CAWLLRGTTDTQYF. CDR3 bases: TGTGCCTGGCTTCTGCGGGGGACCACAGATACGCAGTATTTT.

The rearrangement uses TRBV6-4 and TRBJ1-2, with 10 bases that match TRBD1. Germline V CDR1 and CDR2: MRHNA, SNTAGT. The CDR3 length is 14 residues. The V and J ends lost 8 bases and 4 bases, in that order; junction bases with no gene match: 7. Here the CDR3 reads CASSAGQGIYGYTF. The CDR3 nucleotides are TGTGCCAGCTCGGCGGGACAGGGGATCTATGGCTACACCTTC.

The V and J genes are TRBV5-1 and TRBJ1-4, with a weak D call TRBD1 (6 bases). Deletions cut 4 bases from V and 5 bases from J, with 18 bases between. Germline lookup yields CDR1 SGHRS and CDR2 YFSETQ. The CDR3 totals 16 residues. The CDR3 reads CASSPAQYTGNEKLFF. In DNA, the CDR3 is TGCGCCAGCAGCCCCGCACAATATACAGGGAATGAAAAACTGTTTTTT.

The chain carries TRBV9 and TRBJ1-2, with D maybe TRBD1 (6 bases). Germline loops: CDR1 SGDLS, CDR2 YYNGEE. V was pared by 0 bases and J by 8 bases, with 17 bases between. The CDR3 length is 15 residues. The CDR3 spells CASSVGVQGHVGYTF. In DNA form, the CDR3 reads TGTGCCAGCAGCGTAGGGGTTCAGGGACACGTCGGCTACACCTTC.

The rearrangement uses TRBV7-2 and TRBJ1-2; D is undetermined. Per the germline V gene, CDR1 is SGHTA and CDR2 is FQGNSA. The CDR3 length is 13 residues. V gave up 4 bases and J gave up 4 bases, with 10 bases separating them. In DNA form, the CDR3 reads TGTGCCAGCAGCTCTGGGCCCGCCTATGGCTACACCTTC. Translated: CASSSGPAYGYTF.

The V gene is TRBV5-1, the J gene TRBJ2-3; tentatively, D is TRBD2 (6 bases). Trimming left V 0 bases short and J 5 bases short, with 16 bases between. Germline V gene data show CDR1 as SGHRS and CDR2 as YFSETQ. This CDR3 spans 16 amino acids. The CDR3: CASSLEGGEAIDTQYF. CDR3 DNA: TGCGCCAGCAGCTTGGAGGGCGGGGAGGCCATAGATACGCAGTATTTT.

This clone was observed a few times. The CDR3 reads CASSGAQGNTGELFF. The CDR3 DNA sequence: TGTGCCAGCTCAGGGGCGCAGGGGAACACCGGGGAGCTGTTTTTT. This chain joins TRBV18 and TRBJ2-2; tentatively, D is TRBD1 (5 bases). In germline, CDR1 is KGHSH, CDR2 LQKENI. CDR3 length equals 15 residues. Trimming pared 5 bases from V and 1 base from J, leaving 11 bases between.

The sample holds one count of this clone. V and J are TRBV6-4 and TRBJ2-1; 7 bases agree with TRBD2. Germline V CDR1 and CDR2: MRHNA, SNTAGT. V lost 6 bases to trimming and J lost 9 bases; unmatched junction nucleotides: 11. This CDR3 contains 14 residues. The CDR3 nucleotides are TGTGCCAGCAGGACTAGCCCTACAGGTGGTGAGCAGTTCTTC. This sequence encodes CASRTSPTGGEQFF.